This entry describes one T cell receptor (beta chain). The data belong to a study of T cell changes during pregnancy in multiple sclerosis. V lost 0 bases and J lost 7; bases outside the gene matches: 4. This CDR3 is built from 15 residues. Germline V gives CDR1 KGHSH, CDR2 LQKENI. The table came from immunoSEQ multiplex PCR; TCRdb's copy has only in-frame clones and leaves some out. The sample lists tens of thousands of clones; 80% to 90% were seen once. V gene TRBV18 combines with J gene TRBJ2-2; TRBD1 agrees at 8 bases. This TCR derives from a female donor with multiple sclerosis, enrolled in a pregnancy study. This specimen consisted of CD4+ T cells from peripheral blood mononuclear cells, obtained after pregnancy. The CDR3 DNA reads TGTGCCAGCTCACCACCGGGACAGGTCTTCGGGGAGCTGTTTTTT. This translates into CASSPPGQVFGELFF.